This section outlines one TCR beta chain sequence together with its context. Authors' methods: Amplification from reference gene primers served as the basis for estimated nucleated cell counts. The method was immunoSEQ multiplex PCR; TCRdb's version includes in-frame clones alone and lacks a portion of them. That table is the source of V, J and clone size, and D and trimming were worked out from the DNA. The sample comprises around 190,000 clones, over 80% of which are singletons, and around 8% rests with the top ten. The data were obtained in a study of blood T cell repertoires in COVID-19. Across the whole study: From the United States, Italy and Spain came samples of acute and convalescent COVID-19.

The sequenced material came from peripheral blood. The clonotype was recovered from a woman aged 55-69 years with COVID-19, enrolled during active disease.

CDR3 nucleotides: TGCGCCAGCAGCCCAGACGCGCGGCTCACTGAAGCTTTCTTT. Amino acid sequence: CASSPDARLTEAFF. V is TRBV5-1 and J is TRBJ1-1; D is uncertain. V was cut by 4 bases and J by 4 bases, with 14 bases left in between. The germline V gene encodes CDR1 SGHRS and CDR2 YFSETQ. The CDR3 spans 14 residues.